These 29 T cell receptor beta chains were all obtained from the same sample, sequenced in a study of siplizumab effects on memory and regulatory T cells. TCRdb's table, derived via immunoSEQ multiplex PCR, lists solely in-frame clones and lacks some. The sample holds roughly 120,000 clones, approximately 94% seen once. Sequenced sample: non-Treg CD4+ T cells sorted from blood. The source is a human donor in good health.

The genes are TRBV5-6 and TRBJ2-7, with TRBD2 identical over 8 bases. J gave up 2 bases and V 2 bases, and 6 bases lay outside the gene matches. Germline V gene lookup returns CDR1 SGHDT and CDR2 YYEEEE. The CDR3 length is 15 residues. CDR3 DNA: TGTGCCAGCAGCTTTGAGCGGGAGACCCCCTACGAGCAGTACTTC. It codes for CASSFERETPYEQYF. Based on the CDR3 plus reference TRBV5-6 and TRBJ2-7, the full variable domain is DAGVTQSPTHLIKTRGQQVTLRCSPKSGHDTVSWYQQALGQGPQFIFQYYEEEERQRGNFPDRFSGHQFPNYSSELNVNALLLGDSALYLCASSFERETPYEQYFGPGTRLTVT.

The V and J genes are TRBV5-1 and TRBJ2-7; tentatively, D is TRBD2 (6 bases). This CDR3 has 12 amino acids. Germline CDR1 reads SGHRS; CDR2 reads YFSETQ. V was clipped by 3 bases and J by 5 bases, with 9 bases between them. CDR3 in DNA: TGCGCCAGCAGCTGGGGGGAGCACGAGCAGTACTTC. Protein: CASSWGEHEQYF. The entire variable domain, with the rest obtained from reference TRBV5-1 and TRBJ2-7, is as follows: KAGVTQTPRYLIKTRGQQVTLSCSPISGHRSVSWYQQTPGQGLQFLFEYFSETQRNKGNFPGRFSGRQFSNSRSEMNVSTLELGDSALYLCASSWGEHEQYFGPGTRLTVT.

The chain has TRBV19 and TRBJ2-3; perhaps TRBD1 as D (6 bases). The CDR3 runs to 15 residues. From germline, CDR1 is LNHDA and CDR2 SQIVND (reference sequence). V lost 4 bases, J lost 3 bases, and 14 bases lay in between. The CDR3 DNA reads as TGTGCCAGTAGTAGCTACCAACAGGGAACAGATACGCAGTATTTT. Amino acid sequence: CASSSYQQGTDTQYF.

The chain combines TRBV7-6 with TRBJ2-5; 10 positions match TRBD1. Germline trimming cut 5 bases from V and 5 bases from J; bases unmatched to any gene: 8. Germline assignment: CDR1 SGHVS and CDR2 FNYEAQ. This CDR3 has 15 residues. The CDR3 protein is CASSPDRGRTETQYF. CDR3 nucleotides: TGTGCCAGCAGCCCCGACAGGGGGCGGACGGAGACCCAGTACTTC.

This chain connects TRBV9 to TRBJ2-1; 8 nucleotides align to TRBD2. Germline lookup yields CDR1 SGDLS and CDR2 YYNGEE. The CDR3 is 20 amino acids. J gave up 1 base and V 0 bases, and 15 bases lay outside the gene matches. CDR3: CASSVATATGRGESYNEQFF. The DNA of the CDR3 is TGTGCCAGCAGCGTAGCGACGGCTACGGGGCGGGGGGAATCCTACAATGAGCAGTTCTTC.

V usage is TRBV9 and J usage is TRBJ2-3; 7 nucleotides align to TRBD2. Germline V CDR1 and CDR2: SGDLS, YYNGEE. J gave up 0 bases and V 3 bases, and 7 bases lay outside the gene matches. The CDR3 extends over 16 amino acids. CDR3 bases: TGTGCCAGCAGCGCTCCTAGCGGTGCTAGCACAGATACGCAGTATTTT. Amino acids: CASSAPSGASTDTQYF.

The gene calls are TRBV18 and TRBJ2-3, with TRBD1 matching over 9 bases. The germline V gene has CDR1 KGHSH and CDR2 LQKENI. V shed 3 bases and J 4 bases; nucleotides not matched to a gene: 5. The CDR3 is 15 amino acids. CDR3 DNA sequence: TGTGCCAGCTCACCTACAGGGGGCGAAGCAGATACGCAGTATTTT. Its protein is CASSPTGGEADTQYF.

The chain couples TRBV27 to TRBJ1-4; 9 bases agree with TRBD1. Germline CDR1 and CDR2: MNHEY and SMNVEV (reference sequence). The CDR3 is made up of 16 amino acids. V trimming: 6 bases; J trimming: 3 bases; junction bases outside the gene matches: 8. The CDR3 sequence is CASRKGGQGSNEKLFF. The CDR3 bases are TGTGCCAGCAGGAAGGGGGGACAGGGATCTAATGAAAAACTGTTTTTT.

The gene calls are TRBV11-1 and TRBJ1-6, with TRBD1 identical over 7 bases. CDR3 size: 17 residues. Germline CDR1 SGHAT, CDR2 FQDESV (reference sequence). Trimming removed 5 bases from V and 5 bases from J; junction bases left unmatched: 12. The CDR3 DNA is TGTGCCAGCAGCGACATTGGAAGGGACAGAGATAATTCACCCCTCCACTTT. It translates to CASSDIGRDRDNSPLHF.

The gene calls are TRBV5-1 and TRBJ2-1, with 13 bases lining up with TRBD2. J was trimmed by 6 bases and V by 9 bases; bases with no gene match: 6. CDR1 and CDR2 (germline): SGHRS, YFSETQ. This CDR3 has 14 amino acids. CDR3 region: CATTSGGAGNEQFF. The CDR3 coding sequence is TGCGCCACTACTAGCGGGGGGGCCGGCAATGAGCAGTTCTTC.

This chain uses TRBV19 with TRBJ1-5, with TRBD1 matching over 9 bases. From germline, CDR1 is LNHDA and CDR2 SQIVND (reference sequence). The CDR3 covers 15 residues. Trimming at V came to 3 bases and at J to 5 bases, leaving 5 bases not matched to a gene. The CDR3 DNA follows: TGTGCCAGTAGTATGCGGGGACAGGGTTATCAGCCCCAGCATTTT. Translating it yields CASSMRGQGYQPQHF.

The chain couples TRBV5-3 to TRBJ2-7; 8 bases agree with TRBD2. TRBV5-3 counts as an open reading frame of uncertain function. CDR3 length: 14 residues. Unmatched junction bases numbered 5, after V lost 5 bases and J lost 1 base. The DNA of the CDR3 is TGTGCCAGAAGGCAGACTAGCGAGTCCTACGAGCAGTACTTC. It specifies CARRQTSESYEQYF.

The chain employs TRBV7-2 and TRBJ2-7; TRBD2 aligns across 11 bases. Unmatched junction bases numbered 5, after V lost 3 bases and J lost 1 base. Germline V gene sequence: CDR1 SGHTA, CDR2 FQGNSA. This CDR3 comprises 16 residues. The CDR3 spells CASSFPTSGVSYEQYF. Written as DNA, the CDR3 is TGTGCCAGCAGCTTTCCGACTAGCGGGGTTTCCTACGAGCAGTACTTC. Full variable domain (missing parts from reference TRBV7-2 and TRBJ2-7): GAGVSQSPSNKVTEKGKDVELRCDPISGHTALYWYRQSLGQGLEFLIYFQGNSAPDKSGLPSDRFSAERTGGSVSTLTIQRTQQEDSAVYLCASSFPTSGVSYEQYFGPGTRLTVT.

CDR3 residues: CSAGLRNTEAFF. The CDR3 nucleotides are TGCAGCGCCGGCCTGAGGAACACTGAAGCTTTCTTT. The chain links TRBV29-1 to TRBJ1-1; D gene ambiguous. V was shortened by 7 bases and J by 1 base, with 10 bases between the two germline ends. The germline V gene has CDR1 SQVTM and CDR2 ANQGSEA. The CDR3 loop spans 12 amino acids.

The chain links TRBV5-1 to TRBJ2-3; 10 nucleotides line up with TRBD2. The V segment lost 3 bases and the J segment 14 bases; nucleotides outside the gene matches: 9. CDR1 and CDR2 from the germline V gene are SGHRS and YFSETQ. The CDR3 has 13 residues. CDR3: CASSSRTSGVGYF. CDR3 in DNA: TGCGCCAGCAGCTCTCGTACTAGCGGGGTCGGGTATTTT.

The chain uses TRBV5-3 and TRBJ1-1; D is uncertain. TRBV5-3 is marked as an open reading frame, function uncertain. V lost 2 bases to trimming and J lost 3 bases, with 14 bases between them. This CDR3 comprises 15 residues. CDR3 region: CARSLPAGTDTEAFF. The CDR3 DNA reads TGTGCCAGAAGCTTACCGGCAGGCACGGACACTGAAGCTTTCTTT.

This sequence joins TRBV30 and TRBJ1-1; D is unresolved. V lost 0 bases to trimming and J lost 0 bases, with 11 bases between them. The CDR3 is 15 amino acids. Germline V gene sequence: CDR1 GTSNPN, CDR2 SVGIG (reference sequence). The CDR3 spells CAWSVEEALNTEAFF. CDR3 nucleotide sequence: TGTGCCTGGAGTGTAGAGGAGGCCCTGAACACTGAAGCTTTCTTT.

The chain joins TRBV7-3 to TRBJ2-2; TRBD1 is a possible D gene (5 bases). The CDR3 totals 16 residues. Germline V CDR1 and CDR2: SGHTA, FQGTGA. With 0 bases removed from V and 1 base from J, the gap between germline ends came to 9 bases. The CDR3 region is CASSLTDRGNTGELFF. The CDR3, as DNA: TGTGCCAGCAGCTTAACCGACAGAGGGAACACCGGGGAGCTGTTTTTT.

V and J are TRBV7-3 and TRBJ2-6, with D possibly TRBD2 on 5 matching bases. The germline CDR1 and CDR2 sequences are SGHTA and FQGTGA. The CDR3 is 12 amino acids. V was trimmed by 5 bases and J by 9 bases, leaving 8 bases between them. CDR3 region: CASSPEGNVLTF. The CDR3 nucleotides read TGTGCCAGCAGCCCTGAGGGCAACGTCCTGACTTTC.

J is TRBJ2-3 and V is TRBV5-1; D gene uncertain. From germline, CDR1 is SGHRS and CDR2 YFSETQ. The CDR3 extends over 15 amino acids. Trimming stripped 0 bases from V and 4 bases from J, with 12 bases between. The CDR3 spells CASSLAGLRSDTQYF. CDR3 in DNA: TGCGCCAGCAGCTTGGCCGGTCTAAGGTCAGATACGCAGTATTTT.

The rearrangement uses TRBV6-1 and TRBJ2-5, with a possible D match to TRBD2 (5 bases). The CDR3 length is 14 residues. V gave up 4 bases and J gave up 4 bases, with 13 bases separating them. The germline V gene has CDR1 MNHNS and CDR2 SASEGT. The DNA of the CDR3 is TGTGCCAGCAGTGCAATGACGGGATCAGAGACCCAGTACTTC. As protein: CASSAMTGSETQYF.

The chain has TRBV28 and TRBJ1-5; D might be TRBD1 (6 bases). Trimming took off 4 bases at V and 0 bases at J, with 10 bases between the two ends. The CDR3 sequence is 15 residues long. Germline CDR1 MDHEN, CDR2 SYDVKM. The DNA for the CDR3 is TGTGCCAGCAGTTACAGGGTCTTTAGCAATCAGCCCCAGCATTTT. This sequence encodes CASSYRVFSNQPQHF.

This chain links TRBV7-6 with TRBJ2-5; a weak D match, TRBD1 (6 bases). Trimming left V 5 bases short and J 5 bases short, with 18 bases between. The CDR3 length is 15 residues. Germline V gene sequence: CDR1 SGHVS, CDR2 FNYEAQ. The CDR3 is CASSLEPQGGETQYF. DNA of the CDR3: TGTGCCAGCAGCCTTGAACCACAGGGCGGTGAGACCCAGTACTTC.

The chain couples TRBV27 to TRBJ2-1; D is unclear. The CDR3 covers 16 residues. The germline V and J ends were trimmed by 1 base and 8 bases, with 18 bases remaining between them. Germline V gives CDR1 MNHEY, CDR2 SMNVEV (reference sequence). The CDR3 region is CASSLLRRIAVHEQFF. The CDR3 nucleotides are TGTGCCAGCAGTTTATTACGTCGCATCGCAGTCCATGAGCAGTTCTTC.

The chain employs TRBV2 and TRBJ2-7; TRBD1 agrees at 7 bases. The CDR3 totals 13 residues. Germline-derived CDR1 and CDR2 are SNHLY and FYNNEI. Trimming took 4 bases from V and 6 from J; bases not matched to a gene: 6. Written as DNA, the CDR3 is TGTGCCAGCAGTGGGGGGACAGCAATCGAGCAGTACTTC. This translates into CASSGGTAIEQYF.

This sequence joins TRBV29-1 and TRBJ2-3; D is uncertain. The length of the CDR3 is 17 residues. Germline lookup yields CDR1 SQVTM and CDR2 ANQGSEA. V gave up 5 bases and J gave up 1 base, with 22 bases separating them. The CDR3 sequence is CSVRVSPALYGTDTQYF. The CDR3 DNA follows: TGCAGCGTTAGGGTGAGCCCGGCCCTCTATGGCACAGATACGCAGTATTTT.

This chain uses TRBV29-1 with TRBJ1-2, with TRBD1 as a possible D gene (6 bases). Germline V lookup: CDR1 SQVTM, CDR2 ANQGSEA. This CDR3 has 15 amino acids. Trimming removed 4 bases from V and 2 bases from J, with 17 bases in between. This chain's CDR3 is CSVAEGGTRNYGYTF. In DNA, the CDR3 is TGCAGCGTTGCTGAGGGGGGGACTAGGAACTATGGCTACACCTTC. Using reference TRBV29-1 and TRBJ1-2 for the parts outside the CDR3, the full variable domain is SAVISQKPSRDICQRGTSLTIQCQVDSQVTMMFWYRQQPGQSLTLIATANQGSEATYESGFVIDKFPISRPNLTFSTLTVSNMSPEDSSIYLCSVAEGGTRNYGYTFGSGTRLTVV.

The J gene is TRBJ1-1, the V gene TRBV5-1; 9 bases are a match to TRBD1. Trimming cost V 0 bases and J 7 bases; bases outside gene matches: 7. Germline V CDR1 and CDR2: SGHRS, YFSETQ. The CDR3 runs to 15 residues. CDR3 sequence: CASSLGDRVRGEAFF. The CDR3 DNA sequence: TGCGCCAGCAGCTTGGGGGACAGGGTGAGAGGTGAAGCTTTCTTT.

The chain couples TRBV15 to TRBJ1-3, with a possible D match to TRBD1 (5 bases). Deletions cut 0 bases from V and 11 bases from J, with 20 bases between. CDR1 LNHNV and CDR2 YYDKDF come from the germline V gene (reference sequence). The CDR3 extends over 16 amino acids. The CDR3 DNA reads TGTGCCACCAGCAGAGATCACACAGGTGGGGTTTCGGCCATATATTTT. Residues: CATSRDHTGGVSAIYF.